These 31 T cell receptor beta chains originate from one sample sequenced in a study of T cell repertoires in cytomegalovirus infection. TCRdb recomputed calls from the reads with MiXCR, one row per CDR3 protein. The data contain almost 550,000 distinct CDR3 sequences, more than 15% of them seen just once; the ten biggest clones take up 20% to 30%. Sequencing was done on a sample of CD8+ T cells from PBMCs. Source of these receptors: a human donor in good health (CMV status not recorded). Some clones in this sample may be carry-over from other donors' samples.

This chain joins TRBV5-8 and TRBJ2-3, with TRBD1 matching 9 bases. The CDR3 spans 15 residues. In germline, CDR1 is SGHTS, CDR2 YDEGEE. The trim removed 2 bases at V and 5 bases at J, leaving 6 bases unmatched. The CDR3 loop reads CASSFHRTGEDTQYF. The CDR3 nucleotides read TGTGCCAGCAGCTTTCATCGGACAGGGGAAGATACGCAGTATTTT.

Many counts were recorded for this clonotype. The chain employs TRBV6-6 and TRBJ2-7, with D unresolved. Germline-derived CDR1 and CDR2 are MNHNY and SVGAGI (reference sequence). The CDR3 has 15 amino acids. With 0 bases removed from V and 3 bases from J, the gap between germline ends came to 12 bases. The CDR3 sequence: CASSYSLTAHYEQYF. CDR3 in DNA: TGTGCCAGCAGTTACTCGTTAACGGCCCACTACGAGCAGTACTTC.

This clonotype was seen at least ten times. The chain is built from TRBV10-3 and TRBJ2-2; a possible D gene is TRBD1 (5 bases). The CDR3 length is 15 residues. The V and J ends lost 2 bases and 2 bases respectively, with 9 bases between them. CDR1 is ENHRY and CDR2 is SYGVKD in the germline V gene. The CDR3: CAISEQTANTGELFF. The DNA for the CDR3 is TGTGCCATCAGTGAGCAGACAGCTAACACCGGGGAGCTGTTTTTT.

CDR3 protein: CASSPRGGWVNTEAFF. The CDR3 DNA is TGTGCCAGCAGCCCACGGGGGGGATGGGTGAACACTGAAGCTTTCTTT. This sequence joins TRBV5-4 and TRBJ1-1, with a tentative D call TRBD1 (5 bases). V was pared by 4 bases and J by 0 bases, with 16 bases between. Germline CDR1 reads SGHNT; CDR2 reads YYREEE (reference sequence). CDR3 length: 16 residues.

The CDR3 loop reads CASSLPGQGGYQETQYF. CDR3 coding DNA: TGTGCCAGCAGCTTACCGGGACAGGGGGGGTACCAAGAGACCCAGTACTTC. V and J are TRBV7-9 and TRBJ2-5; 11 nucleotides agree with TRBD1. The V gene end was trimmed by 2 bases and the J gene end by 0 bases; junction bases not matched to a gene: 5. Per the germline V gene, CDR1 is SEHNR and CDR2 is FQNEAQ (reference sequence). The CDR3 length is 17 residues.

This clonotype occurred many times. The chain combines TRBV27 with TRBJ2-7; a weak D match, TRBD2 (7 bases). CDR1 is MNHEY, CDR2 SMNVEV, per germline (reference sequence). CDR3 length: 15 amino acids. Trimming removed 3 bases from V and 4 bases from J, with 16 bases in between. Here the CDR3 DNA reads TGTGCCAGCAGTTTTGGCGGGAGAGGGGGGTACGAGCAGTACTTC. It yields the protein CASSFGGRGGYEQYF.

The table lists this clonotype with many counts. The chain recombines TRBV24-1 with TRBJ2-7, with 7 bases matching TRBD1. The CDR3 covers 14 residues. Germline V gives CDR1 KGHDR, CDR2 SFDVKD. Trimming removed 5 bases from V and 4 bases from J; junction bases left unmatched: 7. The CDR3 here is CATSGGQTYYEQYF. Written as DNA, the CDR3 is TGTGCCACCAGTGGGGGACAGACCTATTACGAGCAGTACTTC.

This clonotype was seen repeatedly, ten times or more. The CDR3 DNA is TGTGCCAGCAGTGAAGCGCTTCACACTGAAGCTTTCTTT. Its protein product is CASSEALHTEAFF. V gene TRBV2 combines with J gene TRBJ1-1; D is undetermined. Germline CDR1 and CDR2: SNHLY and FYNNEI. The CDR3 runs 13 residues. With 0 bases removed from V and 3 bases from J, the gap between germline ends came to 5 bases. The full variable domain, its missing parts supplied by reference TRBV2 and TRBJ1-1, is EPEVTQTPSHQVTQMGQEVILRCVPISNHLYFYWYRQILGQKVEFLVSFYNNEISEKSEIFDDQFSVERPDGSNFTLKIRSTKLEDSAMYFCASSEALHTEAFFGQGTRLTVV.

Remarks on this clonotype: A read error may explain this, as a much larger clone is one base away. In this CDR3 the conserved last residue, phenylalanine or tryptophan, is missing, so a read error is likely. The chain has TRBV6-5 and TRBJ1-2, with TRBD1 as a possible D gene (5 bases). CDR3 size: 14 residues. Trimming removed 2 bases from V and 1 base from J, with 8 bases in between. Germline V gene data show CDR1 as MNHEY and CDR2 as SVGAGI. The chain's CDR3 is CASSYLDSNYGYTL. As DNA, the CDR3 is TGTGCCAGCAGTTACCTCGACAGTAACTATGGCTACACCTTA.

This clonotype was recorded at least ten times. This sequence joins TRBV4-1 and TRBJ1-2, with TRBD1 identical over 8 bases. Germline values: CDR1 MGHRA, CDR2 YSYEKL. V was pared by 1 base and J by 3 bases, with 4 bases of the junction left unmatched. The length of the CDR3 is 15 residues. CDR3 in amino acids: CASSQVTGVDYGYTF. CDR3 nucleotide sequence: TGCGCCAGCAGCCAAGTGACAGGGGTGGACTATGGCTACACCTTC.

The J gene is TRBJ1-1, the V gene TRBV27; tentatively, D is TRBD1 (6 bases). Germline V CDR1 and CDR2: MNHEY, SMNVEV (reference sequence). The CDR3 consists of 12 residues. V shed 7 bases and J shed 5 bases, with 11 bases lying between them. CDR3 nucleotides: TGTGCCAGCAAGGGAGGGGGGACTGAAGCTTTCTTT. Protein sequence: CASKGGGTEAFF.

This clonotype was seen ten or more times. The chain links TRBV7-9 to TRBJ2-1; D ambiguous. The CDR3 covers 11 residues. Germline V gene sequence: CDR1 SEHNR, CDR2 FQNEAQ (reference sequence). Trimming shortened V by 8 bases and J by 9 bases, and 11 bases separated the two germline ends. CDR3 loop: CASRATSEQFF. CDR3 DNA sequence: TGTGCCAGCCGCGCCACCAGTGAGCAGTTCTTC.

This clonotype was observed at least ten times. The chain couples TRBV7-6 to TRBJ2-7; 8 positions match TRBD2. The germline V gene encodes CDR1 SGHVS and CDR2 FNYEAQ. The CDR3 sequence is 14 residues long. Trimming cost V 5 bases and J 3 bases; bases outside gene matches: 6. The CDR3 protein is CASSLSGTLYEQYF. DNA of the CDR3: TGTGCCAGCAGCCTTAGCGGGACTCTCTACGAGCAGTACTTC.

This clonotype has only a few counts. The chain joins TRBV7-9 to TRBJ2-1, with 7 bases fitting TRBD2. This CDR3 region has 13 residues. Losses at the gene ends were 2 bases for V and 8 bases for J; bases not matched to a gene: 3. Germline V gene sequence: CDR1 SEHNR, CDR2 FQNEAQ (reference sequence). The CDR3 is CASSLTSDHEQFF. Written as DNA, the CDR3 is TGTGCCAGCAGCTTAACTAGCGACCATGAGCAGTTCTTC.

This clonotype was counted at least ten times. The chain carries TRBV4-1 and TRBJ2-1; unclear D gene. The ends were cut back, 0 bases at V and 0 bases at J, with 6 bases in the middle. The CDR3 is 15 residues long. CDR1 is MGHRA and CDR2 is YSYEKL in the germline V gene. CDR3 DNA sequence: TGCGCCAGCAGCCAAGATAGGAGCTCCTACAATGAGCAGTTCTTC. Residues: CASSQDRSSYNEQFF.

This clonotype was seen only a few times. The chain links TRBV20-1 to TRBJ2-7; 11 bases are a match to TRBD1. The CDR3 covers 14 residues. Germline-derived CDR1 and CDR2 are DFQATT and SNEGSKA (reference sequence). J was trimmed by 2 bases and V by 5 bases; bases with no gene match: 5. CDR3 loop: CSAYRDRGTYEQYF. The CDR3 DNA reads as TGCAGTGCTTACCGGGACAGGGGGACCTACGAGCAGTACTTC.

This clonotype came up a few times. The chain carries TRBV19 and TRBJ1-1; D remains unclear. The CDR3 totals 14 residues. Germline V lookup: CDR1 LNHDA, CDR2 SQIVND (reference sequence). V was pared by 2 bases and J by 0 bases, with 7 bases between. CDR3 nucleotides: TGTGCCAGTAGTATATTACGGTTGAACACTGAAGCTTTCTTT. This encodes CASSILRLNTEAFF.

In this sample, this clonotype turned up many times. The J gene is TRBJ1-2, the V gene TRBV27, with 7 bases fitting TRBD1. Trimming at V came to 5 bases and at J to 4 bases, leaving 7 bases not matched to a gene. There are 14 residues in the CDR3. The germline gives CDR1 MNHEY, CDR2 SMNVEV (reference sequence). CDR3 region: CASSLGGGAYGYTF. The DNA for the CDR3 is TGTGCCAGCAGTCTTGGAGGGGGCGCCTATGGCTACACCTTC.

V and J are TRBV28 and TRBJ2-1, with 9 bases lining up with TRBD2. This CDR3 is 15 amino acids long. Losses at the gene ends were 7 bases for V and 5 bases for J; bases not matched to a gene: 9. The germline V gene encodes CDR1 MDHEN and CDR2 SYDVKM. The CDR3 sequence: CASNEEREAHNEQFF. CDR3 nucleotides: TGTGCCAGCAATGAGGAGCGGGAGGCACACAATGAGCAGTTCTTC.

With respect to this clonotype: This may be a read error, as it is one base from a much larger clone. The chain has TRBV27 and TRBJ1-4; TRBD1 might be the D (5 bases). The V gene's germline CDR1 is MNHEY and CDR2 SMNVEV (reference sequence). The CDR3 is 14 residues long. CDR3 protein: CASSPQGWGENLFF. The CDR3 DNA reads TGTGCCAGCAGTCCCCAGGGATGGGGTGAAAATCTGTTTTTT.

CDR3 residues: CASRLGTSATDTQYF. For the CDR3, the DNA is TGTGCCAGCAGACTCGGGACTAGCGCCACAGATACGCAGTATTTT. The genes are TRBV5-3 and TRBJ2-3, with TRBD2 matching over 10 bases. TRBV5-3 is an ORF; its function is uncertain. The V gene end was trimmed by 8 bases and the J gene end by 2 bases; junction bases not matched to a gene: 8. The CDR3 has 15 amino acids.

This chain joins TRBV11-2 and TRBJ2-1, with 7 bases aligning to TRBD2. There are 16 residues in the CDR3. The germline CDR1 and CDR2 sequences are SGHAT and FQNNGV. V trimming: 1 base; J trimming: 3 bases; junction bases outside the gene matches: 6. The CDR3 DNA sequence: TGTGCCAGCAGCTTAGTGGGGGGAGGGCGCTACAATGAGCAGTTCTTC. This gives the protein CASSLVGGGRYNEQFF. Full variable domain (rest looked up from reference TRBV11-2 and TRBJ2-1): EAGVAQSPRYKIIEKRQSVAFWCNPISGHATLYWYQQILGQGPKLLIQFQNNGVVDDSQLPKDRFSAERLKGVDSTLKIQPAKLEDSAVYLCASSLVGGGRYNEQFFGPGTRLTVL.

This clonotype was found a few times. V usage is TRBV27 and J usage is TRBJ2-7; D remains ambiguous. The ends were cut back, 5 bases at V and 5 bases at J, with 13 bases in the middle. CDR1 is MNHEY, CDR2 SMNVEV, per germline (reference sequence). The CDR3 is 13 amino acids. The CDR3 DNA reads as TGTGCCAGCAGTCCCTCTCTGACACACGAGCAGTACTTC. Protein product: CASSPSLTHEQYF.

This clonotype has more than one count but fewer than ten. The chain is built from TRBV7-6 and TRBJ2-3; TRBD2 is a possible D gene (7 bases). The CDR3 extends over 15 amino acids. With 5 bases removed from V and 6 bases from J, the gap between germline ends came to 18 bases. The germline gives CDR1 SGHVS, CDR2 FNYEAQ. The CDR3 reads CASSLGLGGLDTQYF. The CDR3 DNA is TGTGCCAGCAGCCTCGGACTAGGGGGGTTGGATACGCAGTATTTT.

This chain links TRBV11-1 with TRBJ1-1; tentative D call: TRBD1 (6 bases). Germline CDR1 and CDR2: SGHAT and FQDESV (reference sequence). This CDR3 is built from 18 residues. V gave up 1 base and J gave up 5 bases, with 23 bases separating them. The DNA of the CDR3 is TGTGCCAGCAGCTTAGGCACCCTAAAGACAGGAATACTAACTGAAGCTTTCTTT. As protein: CASSLGTLKTGILTEAFF.

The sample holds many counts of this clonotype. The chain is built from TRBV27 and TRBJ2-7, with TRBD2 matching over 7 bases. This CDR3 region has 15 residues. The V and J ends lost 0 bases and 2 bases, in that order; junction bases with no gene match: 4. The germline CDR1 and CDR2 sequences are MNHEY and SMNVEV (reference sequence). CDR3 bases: TGTGCCAGCAGTTTATCGACGACTAGCCCCTACGAGCAGTACTTC. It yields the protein CASSLSTTSPYEQYF.

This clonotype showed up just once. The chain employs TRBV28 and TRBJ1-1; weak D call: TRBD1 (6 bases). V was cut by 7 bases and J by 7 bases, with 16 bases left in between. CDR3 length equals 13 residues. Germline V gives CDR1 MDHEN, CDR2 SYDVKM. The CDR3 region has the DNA TGTGCCAGCACTGGGCGCGGGGGCAATGAAGCTTTCTTT. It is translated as CASTGRGGNEAFF. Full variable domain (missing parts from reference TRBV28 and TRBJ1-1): DVKVTQSSRYLVKRTGEKVFLECVQDMDHENMFWYRQDPGLGLRLIYFSYDVKMKEKGDIPEGYSVSREKKERFSLILESASTNQTSMYLCASTGRGGNEAFFGQGTRLTVV.

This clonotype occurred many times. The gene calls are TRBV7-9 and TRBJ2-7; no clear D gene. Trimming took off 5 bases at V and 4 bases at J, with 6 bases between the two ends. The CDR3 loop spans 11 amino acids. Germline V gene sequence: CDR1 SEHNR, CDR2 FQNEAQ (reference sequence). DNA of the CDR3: TGTGCCAGCAGCAATCAGTACGAGCAGTACTTC. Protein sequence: CASSNQYEQYF.

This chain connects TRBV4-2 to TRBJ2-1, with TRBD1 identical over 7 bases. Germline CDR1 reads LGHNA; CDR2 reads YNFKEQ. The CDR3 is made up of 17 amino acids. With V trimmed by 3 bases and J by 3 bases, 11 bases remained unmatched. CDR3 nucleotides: TGTGCCAGCAGCCATGAGCCCGGGACAGAGGACTACAATGAGCAGTTCTTC. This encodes CASSHEPGTEDYNEQFF.

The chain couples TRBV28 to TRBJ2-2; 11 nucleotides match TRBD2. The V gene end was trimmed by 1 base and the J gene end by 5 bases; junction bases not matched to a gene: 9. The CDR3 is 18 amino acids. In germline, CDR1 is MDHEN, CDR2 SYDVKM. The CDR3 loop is CASSLFGASGRITGELFF. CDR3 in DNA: TGTGCCAGCAGTTTATTCGGGGCTAGCGGGAGGATAACCGGGGAGCTGTTTTTT. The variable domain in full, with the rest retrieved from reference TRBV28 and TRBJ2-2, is DVKVTQSSRYLVKRTGEKVFLECVQDMDHENMFWYRQDPGLGLRLIYFSYDVKMKEKGDIPEGYSVSREKKERFSLILESASTNQTSMYLCASSLFGASGRITGELFFGEGSRLTVL.

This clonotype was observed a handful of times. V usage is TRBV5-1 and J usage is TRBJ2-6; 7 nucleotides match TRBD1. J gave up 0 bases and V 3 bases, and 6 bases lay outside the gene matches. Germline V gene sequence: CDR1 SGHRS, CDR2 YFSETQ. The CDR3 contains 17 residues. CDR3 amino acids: CASSSDREHSGANVLTF. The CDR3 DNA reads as TGCGCCAGCAGCTCCGACAGGGAACACTCTGGGGCCAACGTCCTGACTTTC.